These T cell receptor beta chains were read from a single sample in a study of OX40 agonist ivuxolimab in advanced cancers. Generated by immunoSEQ multiplex PCR, the TCRdb table keeps only in-frame clones and is missing some. The sample yields roughly 60,000 clones, roughly 85% seen once. The sequencing here drew on CD4+ or CD8+ T cells sorted from blood, taken in a trial of the OX40 agonist ivuxolimab. Receptors originate from an adult with an advanced solid tumor such as melanoma, head and neck, liver or kidney cancer. Each CDR3 is given with its conserved first and last residue. Each record gives: V gene, D gene, clone size, J gene, CDR3 protein, CDR3 DNA. The D gene is left open where the match is weak. A row's size may be missing; if present it is once, few, many or a size class.

V gene: TRBV19; D gene: NA; clone size: NA; J gene: TRBJ2-1; CDR3 protein: CASSILTAGEQFF; CDR3 DNA: TGTGCCAGTAGTATTTTAACGGCAGGGGAGCAGTTCTTC
V gene: TRBV7-3; D gene: NA; clone size: NA; J gene: TRBJ2-3; CDR3 protein: CASSSQGGATDTQYF; CDR3 DNA: TGTGCCAGCAGCTCTCAGGGTGGGGCCACAGATACGCAGTATTTT
V gene: TRBV10-1; D gene: NA; clone size: NA; J gene: TRBJ2-3; CDR3 protein: CASSGRVGTQYF; CDR3 DNA: TGCGCCAGCAGCGGTAGGGTTGGGACGCAGTATTTT
V gene: TRBV10-3; D gene: TRBD1; clone size: NA; J gene: TRBJ2-7; CDR3 protein: CAISNRDSRSEQYF; CDR3 DNA: TGTGCCATCAGTAACCGGGACAGTCGTTCCGAGCAGTACTTC
V gene: TRBV23-1; D gene: TRBD2; clone size: NA; J gene: TRBJ2-5; CDR3 protein: CASSQPQGLATPETQYF; CDR3 DNA: TGCGCCAGCAGTCAGCCCCAGGGACTAGCAACTCCAGAGACCCAGTACTTC
V gene: TRBV5-5; D gene: TRBD2; clone size: NA; J gene: TRBJ2-7; CDR3 protein: CASSLASGRSYEQYF; CDR3 DNA: TGTGCCAGCAGCTTGGCTAGCGGGAGATCCTACGAGCAGTACTTC
V gene: TRBV14; D gene: NA; clone size: NA; J gene: TRBJ1-1; CDR3 protein: CASKSEYGGGTEAFF; CDR3 DNA: TGTGCCAGCAAGTCAGAATACGGGGGCGGCACTGAAGCTTTCTTT
V gene: TRBV28; D gene: TRBD1; clone size: NA; J gene: TRBJ1-6; CDR3 protein: CASSVRDRDVYNSPLHF; CDR3 DNA: TGTGCCAGCAGTGTCCGGGACAGGGACGTGTATAATTCACCCCTCCACTTT
V gene: TRBV6-5; D gene: NA; clone size: once; J gene: TRBJ1-1; CDR3 protein: CASSYSTRSTEAFF; CDR3 DNA: TGTGCCAGCAGTTACTCGACCCGGAGCACTGAAGCTTTCTTT
V gene: TRBV5-6; D gene: TRBD1; clone size: NA; J gene: TRBJ1-1; CDR3 protein: CASSSTGGAGTEAFF; CDR3 DNA: TGTGCCAGCAGCTCGACAGGGGGCGCTGGCACTGAAGCTTTCTTT
V gene: TRBV28; D gene: TRBD1; clone size: NA; J gene: TRBJ2-7; CDR3 protein: CASRSGTGKVEQYF; CDR3 DNA: TGTGCCAGCAGATCCGGGACAGGGAAGGTCGAGCAGTACTTC
V gene: TRBV28; D gene: TRBD2; clone size: few; J gene: TRBJ2-1; CDR3 protein: CASKASGPNEQFF; CDR3 DNA: TGTGCCAGCAAGGCTAGCGGGCCCAATGAGCAGTTCTTC
V gene: TRBV11-2; D gene: TRBD1; clone size: NA; J gene: TRBJ1-6; CDR3 protein: CASSVTGGNNSPLHF; CDR3 DNA: TGTGCCAGCAGCGTGACAGGGGGTAATAATTCACCCCTCCACTTT
V gene: TRBV5-1; D gene: NA; clone size: NA; J gene: TRBJ1-3; CDR3 protein: CASSTDPGNSGNTIYF; CDR3 DNA: TGCGCCAGCTCAACTGATCCAGGGAACTCTGGAAACACCATATATTTT
V gene: TRBV20-1; D gene: TRBD2; clone size: NA; J gene: TRBJ2-1; CDR3 protein: CSFGGDNEQFF; CDR3 DNA: TGCAGTTTCGGGGGGGATAATGAGCAGTTCTTC
V gene: TRBV11-2; D gene: NA; clone size: NA; J gene: TRBJ1-5; CDR3 protein: CASSFSSNQPQHF; CDR3 DNA: TGTGCCAGCAGCTTCTCTAGCAATCAGCCCCAGCATTTT
V gene: TRBV7-2; D gene: NA; clone size: once; J gene: TRBJ2-2; CDR3 protein: CASSLEGQITGELFF; CDR3 DNA: TGTGCCAGCAGCTTAGAGGGACAAATCACCGGGGAGCTGTTTTTT
V gene: TRBV6-5; D gene: TRBD1; clone size: NA; J gene: TRBJ2-1; CDR3 protein: CASRLQGDNEQFF; CDR3 DNA: TGTGCCAGCAGACTACAGGGGGACAATGAGCAGTTCTTC
V gene: TRBV5-6; D gene: NA; clone size: NA; J gene: TRBJ2-7; CDR3 protein: CASSSRWQGGYEQYF; CDR3 DNA: TGTGCCAGCAGCTCACGGTGGCAGGGCGGCTACGAGCAGTACTTC
V gene: TRBV7-2; D gene: NA; clone size: NA; J gene: TRBJ1-5; CDR3 protein: CASSLAAGSGQPQHF; CDR3 DNA: TGTGCCAGCAGCTTAGCTGCAGGAAGCGGTCAGCCCCAGCATTTT
V gene: TRBV7-2; D gene: NA; clone size: NA; J gene: TRBJ2-7; CDR3 protein: CASSLVSYEQYF; CDR3 DNA: TGTGCCAGCAGCTTAGTGTCCTACGAGCAGTACTTC
V gene: TRBV29-1; D gene: NA; clone size: NA; J gene: TRBJ2-3; CDR3 protein: CSAGGSYTDTQYF; CDR3 DNA: TGCAGCGCAGGCGGGTCATACACAGATACGCAGTATTTT
V gene: TRBV7-6; D gene: NA; clone size: NA; J gene: TRBJ2-1; CDR3 protein: CASSLSNFYNEQFF; CDR3 DNA: TGTGCCAGCAGCCTCAGTAATTTCTACAATGAGCAGTTCTTC
V gene: TRBV29-1; D gene: NA; clone size: NA; J gene: TRBJ1-1; CDR3 protein: CSVEKGVNAEAFF; CDR3 DNA: TGCAGCGTTGAAAAGGGGGTGAACGCTGAAGCTTTCTTT
V gene: TRBV7-8; D gene: NA; clone size: NA; J gene: TRBJ2-5; CDR3 protein: CASSFPLRGADQETQYF; CDR3 DNA: TGTGCCAGCAGCTTCCCTCTCCGGGGAGCGGATCAAGAGACCCAGTACTTC
V gene: TRBV18; D gene: NA; clone size: NA; J gene: TRBJ2-7; CDR3 protein: CASSPEPREEQYF; CDR3 DNA: TGTGCCAGCTCACCGGAACCTCGTGAAGAGCAGTACTTC
V gene: TRBV28; D gene: NA; clone size: NA; J gene: TRBJ2-2; CDR3 protein: CASNGSGRGTGELFF; CDR3 DNA: TGTGCCAGCAACGGCAGCGGTCGTGGCACCGGGGAGCTGTTTTTT
V gene: TRBV25-1; D gene: NA; clone size: NA; J gene: TRBJ1-4; CDR3 protein: CASSEYGGATNEKLFF; CDR3 DNA: TGTGCCAGCAGTGAATATGGCGGCGCAACTAATGAAAAACTGTTTTTT
V gene: TRBV27; D gene: NA; clone size: NA; J gene: TRBJ2-3; CDR3 protein: CASSFASFSYTDTQYF; CDR3 DNA: TGTGCCAGCAGTTTCGCTAGCTTTTCCTACACAGATACGCAGTATTTT
V gene: TRBV9; D gene: NA; clone size: NA; J gene: TRBJ2-3; CDR3 protein: CASSVEGTDTQYF; CDR3 DNA: TGTGCCAGCAGCGTAGAAGGCACAGATACGCAGTATTTT
V gene: TRBV2; D gene: NA; clone size: NA; J gene: TRBJ2-7; CDR3 protein: CASSEFLRGEQYF; CDR3 DNA: TGTGCCAGCAGTGAATTTTTGAGAGGCGAGCAGTACTTC
V gene: TRBV5-6; D gene: TRBD2; clone size: NA; J gene: TRBJ2-1; CDR3 protein: CASSLLATTYNEQFF; CDR3 DNA: TGTGCCAGCAGCTTACTAGCGACAACCTACAATGAGCAGTTCTTC
V gene: TRBV19; D gene: NA; clone size: NA; J gene: TRBJ2-3; CDR3 protein: CASSSRQSSTDTQYF; CDR3 DNA: TGTGCCAGTAGTTCAAGACAGAGTAGCACAGATACGCAGTATTTT
V gene: TRBV5-1; D gene: TRBD2; clone size: once; J gene: TRBJ2-7; CDR3 protein: CASSLWGGSLSYEQYF; CDR3 DNA: TGCGCCAGCAGCTTGTGGGGCGGGAGCCTCTCCTACGAGCAGTACTTC
V gene: TRBV7-8; D gene: NA; clone size: NA; J gene: TRBJ1-5; CDR3 protein: CASSPGTDPSQPQHF; CDR3 DNA: TGTGCCAGCAGCCCTGGGACGGACCCCAGTCAGCCCCAGCATTTT
V gene: TRBV7-9; D gene: NA; clone size: NA; J gene: TRBJ1-2; CDR3 protein: CASSVQTAGLGGYTF; CDR3 DNA: TGTGCCAGCAGCGTCCAAACCGCGGGACTTGGAGGCTACACCTTC
V gene: TRBV4-1; D gene: NA; clone size: NA; J gene: TRBJ2-3; CDR3 protein: CASSTPQDSTDTQYF; CDR3 DNA: TGCGCCAGCAGCACCCCTCAGGATAGTACAGATACGCAGTATTTT
V gene: TRBV16; D gene: NA; clone size: NA; J gene: TRBJ2-1; CDR3 protein: CASSQSRGGNEQFF; CDR3 DNA: TGTGCCAGCAGCCAATCGAGGGGGGGGAATGAGCAGTTCTTC
V gene: TRBV6-1; D gene: NA; clone size: NA; J gene: TRBJ1-5; CDR3 protein: CASSDNSNQPQHF; CDR3 DNA: TGTGCCAGCAGTGATAATAGCAATCAGCCCCAGCATTTT
V gene: TRBV28; D gene: NA; clone size: NA; J gene: TRBJ1-2; CDR3 protein: CASSYRSYGYTF; CDR3 DNA: TGTGCCAGCAGTTACAGGTCCTATGGCTACACCTTC
V gene: TRBV7-8; D gene: NA; clone size: NA; J gene: TRBJ1-1; CDR3 protein: CASSLGTVNTEAFF; CDR3 DNA: TGTGCCAGCAGCCTCGGGACGGTGAACACTGAAGCTTTCTTT
V gene: TRBV5-1; D gene: TRBD2; clone size: NA; J gene: TRBJ2-7; CDR3 protein: CASSLATTSPEQYF; CDR3 DNA: TGCGCCAGCAGCTTGGCGACGACTAGCCCTGAGCAGTACTTC
V gene: TRBV10-3; D gene: NA; clone size: once; J gene: TRBJ2-7; CDR3 protein: CAISRTGEQYF; CDR3 DNA: TGTGCCATCAGTCGGACGGGGGAGCAGTACTTC
V gene: TRBV28; D gene: NA; clone size: once; J gene: TRBJ2-2; CDR3 protein: CASSLNRATGELFF; CDR3 DNA: TGTGCCAGCAGTCTTAACAGGGCCACCGGGGAGCTGTTTTTT
V gene: TRBV18; D gene: NA; clone size: NA; J gene: TRBJ2-7; CDR3 protein: CASSPRGGYEQYF; CDR3 DNA: TGTGCCAGCTCGCCCCGGGGCGGATACGAGCAGTACTTC
V gene: TRBV6-1; D gene: NA; clone size: NA; J gene: TRBJ1-3; CDR3 protein: CATRRDSGNTIYF; CDR3 DNA: TGTGCCACCCGACGGGACTCTGGAAACACCATATATTTT
V gene: TRBV6-1; D gene: NA; clone size: NA; J gene: TRBJ2-1; CDR3 protein: CASSEVAYNEQFF; CDR3 DNA: TGTGCCAGCAGTGAAGTGGCTTACAATGAGCAGTTCTTC
V gene: TRBV6-1; D gene: NA; clone size: NA; J gene: TRBJ2-7; CDR3 protein: CASSEAGYEQYF; CDR3 DNA: TGTGCCAGCAGTGAAGCCGGCTACGAGCAGTACTTC
V gene: TRBV5-1; D gene: NA; clone size: NA; J gene: TRBJ2-4; CDR3 protein: CAGVAKNIQYF; CDR3 DNA: TGCGCCGGGGTGGCCAAAAACATTCAGTACTTC